Listed below are T cell receptor beta chains from one sample, sequenced in a study of T cell responses to AZD1222 COVID-19 vaccine. Sequencing was performed with immunoSEQ multiplex PCR; in TCRdb, only in-frame clones are kept and a portion is missing. The repertoire includes about 130,000 clones, 94% of them detected once, and 6.6% sits in the top ten. The sequences come from peripheral blood, collected on day 0 of AZD1222 vaccination. The source is an adult in good health. CDR3s include the opening cysteine and the closing phenylalanine or tryptophan. A D gene is named only where the DNA matches it firmly. Some rows have no size entry. The others give once, few or many, or a class for an expanded clone.

v_gene	j_gene	d_gene	abundance	len	CDR3nt	CDR3aa
TRBV28	TRBJ2-7	-	-	13	TGTGCCAGCAGCCCCGGACTCTTCTACGAGCAGTACTTC	CASSPGLFYEQYF
TRBV7-5	TRBJ1-1	-	-	16	TGTGTCAGAAGCCCTAGGAAGGGGGAATCGGGAACTGAAGCTTTCTTT	CVRSPRKGESGTEAFF
TRBV7-9	TRBJ1-4	TRBD1	-	15	TGTGCCAGCAGCTATTCCCCAGGGGGAAGTGAAAAACTGTTTTTT	CASSYSPGGSEKLFF
TRBV11-2	TRBJ1-5	-	once	15	TGTGCCAGCAGCTTAGGTCAAGGAATTAATCAGCCCCAGCATTTT	CASSLGQGINQPQHF
TRBV7-9	TRBJ2-7	-	-	14	TGTGCCAGCAGCTTAGGGGCAAGCTCCTACGAGCAGTACTTC	CASSLGASSYEQYF
TRBV7-9	TRBJ2-5	TRBD2	-	14	TGTGCCAGCAGCTTAGGTTCGGGAGGGGAGACCCAGTACTTC	CASSLGSGGETQYF
TRBV19	TRBJ2-7	-	-	11	TGTGCCAGTAGTACTACTAGCGAGCAGTACTTC	CASSTTSEQYF
TRBV6-5	TRBJ2-3	-	-	14	TGTGCCAGCAGTTACTCGTCTACCACAGATACGCAGTATTTT	CASSYSSTTDTQYF
TRBV5-1	TRBJ1-1	TRBD1	-	14	TGCGCCAGCAGCTCGGGACAGAGGGGCACTGAAGCTTTCTTT	CASSSGQRGTEAFF
TRBV18	TRBJ1-1	TRBD1	-	15	TGTGCCAGCTCAGCAAACCGGGGACAGGGTATAGAAGCTTTCTTT	CASSANRGQGIEAFF
TRBV7-2	TRBJ1-1	-	-	14	TGTGCCAGCAGCGCCCGGACCGGCGACACTGAAGCTTTCTTT	CASSARTGDTEAFF
TRBV20-1	TRBJ1-2	-	-	11	TGCAGTGCTCTCCCAACCTATGGCTACACCTTC	CSALPTYGYTF
TRBV5-1	TRBJ2-3	-	-	15	TGCGCCAGCAGCTTTACGGACACCCGCACAGATACGCAGTATTTT	CASSFTDTRTDTQYF
TRBV5-6	TRBJ2-1	-	-	16	TGTGCCAGCAGCTTGGTGTTCCGATTAACCTACAATGAGCAGTTCTTC	CASSLVFRLTYNEQFF
TRBV28	TRBJ2-7	TRBD1	-	12	TGTGCCAGCAATCAGGGGGCCGACGAGCAGTACTTC	CASNQGADEQYF
TRBV24-1	TRBJ2-5	-	once	15	TGTGCCACCAGTGATCCAGTGACTAGTCTGGAGACCCAGTACTTC	CATSDPVTSLETQYF
TRBV28	TRBJ1-5	-	-	13	TGTGCCAGCAGTCGAGGTGGCAATCAGCCCCAGCATTTT	CASSRGGNQPQHF
TRBV5-1	TRBJ2-5	TRBD1	-	15	TGCGCCAGCACCCTCCTCGGACAGGGCCTGGAGACCCAGTACTTC	CASTLLGQGLETQYF
TRBV4-1	TRBJ2-1	-	few	13	TGCGCCAGCAGCTGGCAGGCCTACAGTGAGCAGTTCTTC	CASSWQAYSEQFF
TRBV28	TRBJ1-2	-	-	14	TGTGCCAGCAGTTCCCCCGGGGTCAGGAGTCACTACACCTTC	CASSSPGVRSHYTF
TRBV12-3/TRBV12-4	TRBJ1-2	-	-	13	TGTGCCAGCAGTCCCGGGCGGGGGTATGGCTACACCTTC	CASSPGRGYGYTF
TRBV4-2	TRBJ2-5	-	-	16	TGTGCCAGCAGCCAAGAAGGGGGACCCGCCCAAGAGACCCAGTACTTC	CASSQEGGPAQETQYF
TRBV6-1	TRBJ2-7	TRBD2	-	16	TGTGCCAGCAGTGAGGTACTAGCGGGGGCTCCCTACGAGCAGTACTTC	CASSEVLAGAPYEQYF
TRBV4-2	TRBJ2-5	TRBD1	few	16	TGTGCCAGCAGCCAAGTTGGACAGGGAGGTCGGGAGACCCAGTACTTC	CASSQVGQGGRETQYF
TRBV28	TRBJ1-2	-	once	12	TGTGCCAGCACCTACGGGACCTATGGCTACACCTTC	CASTYGTYGYTF
TRBV6-5	TRBJ2-5	-	-	11	TGTGCCAGCAGTTCCTTGGAGACCCAGTACTTC	CASSSLETQYF
TRBV11-2	TRBJ2-3	-	-	11	TGTGCCAGCAGCCCCGGGGCTGCGCAGTATTTT	CASSPGAAQYF
TRBV15	TRBJ1-5	TRBD1	few	16	TGTGCCACCAGCAGAGCCTCCTCCGGGACAGGCGAGCCCCAGCATTTT	CATSRASSGTGEPQHF
TRBV2	TRBJ1-5	-	-	15	TGTGCCAGCAGTGGGGGTCGGGGGCGAGATCAGCCCCAGCATTTT	CASSGGRGRDQPQHF
TRBV28	TRBJ1-1	-	-	15	TGTGCCAGCAGTTCAGAACCATCAGGGGTGACTGAAGCTTTCTTT	CASSSEPSGVTEAFF
TRBV5-1	TRBJ2-2	TRBD2	-	15	TGCGCCAGCAGCTCGACTAGCGGGATCACCGGGGAGCTGTTTTTT	CASSSTSGITGELFF
TRBV28	TRBJ2-2	TRBD2	-	14	TGTGCCAGCAGGCGGACTAGTTGGACCGGGGAGCTGTTTTTT	CASRRTSWTGELFF
TRBV6-2/TRBV6-3	TRBJ2-5	-	-	14	TGTGCCAGCAGCCCATACGCAACTCAAGAGACCCAGTACTTC	CASSPYATQETQYF
TRBV5-5	TRBJ2-3	-	-	16	TGTGCCAGCAGCTCCCTCTTCCGGACGGCCACAGATACGCAGTATTTT	CASSSLFRTATDTQYF
TRBV29-1	TRBJ2-2	TRBD2	-	16	TGCAGCGTGGGAGATGGACTAGCGGGACTCACCGGGGAGCTGTTTTTT	CSVGDGLAGLTGELFF
TRBV6-6	TRBJ1-2	-	-	11	TGTGCCAGCAATTCGGCACAGGCCTACACCTTC	CASNSAQAYTF
TRBV2	TRBJ1-2	-	-	19	TGTGCCAGCAGTGAAAGTTTTCTGGGGATACGAGGCTCCAACTATGGCTACACCTTC	CASSESFLGIRGSNYGYTF
TRBV13	TRBJ2-7	-	-	16	TGTGCCAGCAGCCGCCGCCGGGGCCCTACAACCTACGAGCAGTACTTC	CASSRRRGPTTYEQYF
TRBV6-6	TRBJ1-5	-	-	16	TGTGCCAGCAGTTACTCCAAGGGGGGGAACAATCAGCCCCAGCATTTT	CASSYSKGGNNQPQHF
TRBV7-2	TRBJ2-1	-	-	15	TGTGCCAGCAGCGCAGGGGGGATCTCCTACAATGAGCAGTTCTTC	CASSAGGISYNEQFF
TRBV7-9	TRBJ1-1	-	-	14	TGTGCCAGCAGCTTAGAAACAAATTCCGCTGAAGCTTTCTTT	CASSLETNSAEAFF
TRBV6-2/TRBV6-3	TRBJ1-1	-	-	14	TGTGCCAGCAGTTACCCCAGGTTGGGCACTGAAGCTTTCTTT	CASSYPRLGTEAFF
TRBV5-4	TRBJ1-2	-	-	15	TGTGCCAGCAGCTTGAGTACACAGACCTACTATGGCTACACCTTC	CASSLSTQTYYGYTF
TRBV6-2/TRBV6-3	TRBJ2-1	-	-	13	TGTGCCAGCAGTTCCCTCAGGGATAATGAGCAGTTCTTC	CASSSLRDNEQFF
TRBV28	TRBJ1-5	-	-	15	TGTGCCAGCAGTTTCACAGGGAGGAGAAATCAGCCCCAGCATTTT	CASSFTGRRNQPQHF
TRBV20-1	TRBJ1-1	-	-	10	TGCAGTGGTCGGACAGTTGAAGCTTTCTTT	CSGRTVEAFF
TRBV9	TRBJ1-6	-	-	16	TGTGCCAGCAGCGTAGCGGGGTGGCTAGATAATTCACCCCTCCACTTT	CASSVAGWLDNSPLHF
TRBV7-8	TRBJ2-3	-	-	14	TGTGCCAGCAGCTTAGGGACCACAGGGGATACGCAGTATTTT	CASSLGTTGDTQYF
TRBV4-3	TRBJ1-1	TRBD1	-	17	TGCGCCAGCAGCCAAGGGTTGGGACAGGGGGCTTACACTGAAGCTTTCTTT	CASSQGLGQGAYTEAFF
TRBV11-1	TRBJ2-7	TRBD2	once	15	TGTGCCAGCAGCTTTAAGGGACTAGCGGTCTACGAGCAGTACTTC	CASSFKGLAVYEQYF
TRBV9	TRBJ1-6	-	-	16	TGTGCCAGCAGCGAGGATTGGAGCTCCTATAATTCACCCCTCCACTTT	CASSEDWSSYNSPLHF
TRBV25-1	TRBJ2-3	TRBD2	-	17	TGTGCCAGCAGTGACCATGGACTAGCGGGTGGGACAGATACGCAGTATTTT	CASSDHGLAGGTDTQYF
TRBV7-9	TRBJ1-4	TRBD1	-	15	TGTGCCAGCAGCCCTGGACAGGGGACTAATGAAAAACTGTTTTTT	CASSPGQGTNEKLFF
TRBV27	TRBJ1-5	-	-	14	TGTGCCAGCAGTTTATGGGCGGGTGATCAGCCCCAGCATTTT	CASSLWAGDQPQHF
TRBV29-1	TRBJ1-2	-	-	13	TGCAGCGTATCGGACAGATCTAACTATGGCTACACCTTC	CSVSDRSNYGYTF
TRBV20-1	TRBJ2-7	-	once	11	TGCAGTGCTAGATTCAGGGCCGAGCAGTACTTC	CSARFRAEQYF
TRBV10-3	TRBJ1-5	-	-	12	TGTGCCATCAGGGGAGAGGGTCAGCCCCAGCATTTT	CAIRGEGQPQHF
TRBV2	TRBJ1-2	-	-	14	TGTGCCAGCAGGGACCCGGGACACCTCTATGGCTACACCTTC	CASRDPGHLYGYTF
TRBV5-1	TRBJ1-2	TRBD1	-	12	TGCGCCAGCAGCCTAGACAGGGATGGCTACACCTTC	CASSLDRDGYTF